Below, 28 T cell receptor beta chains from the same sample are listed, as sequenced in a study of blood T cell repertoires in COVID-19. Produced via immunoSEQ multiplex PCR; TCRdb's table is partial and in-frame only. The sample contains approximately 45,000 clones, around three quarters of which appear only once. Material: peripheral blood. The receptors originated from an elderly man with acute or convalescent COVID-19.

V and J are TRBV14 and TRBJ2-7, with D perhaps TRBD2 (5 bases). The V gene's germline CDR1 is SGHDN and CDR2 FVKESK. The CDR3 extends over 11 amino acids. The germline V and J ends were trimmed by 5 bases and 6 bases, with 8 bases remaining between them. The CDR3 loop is CASSKGVEQYF. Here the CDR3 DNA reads TGTGCCAGCAGCAAGGGAGTCGAGCAGTACTTC. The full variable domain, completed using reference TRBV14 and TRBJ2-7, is EAGVTQFPSHSVIEKGQTVTLRCDPISGHDNLYWYRRVMGKEIKFLLHFVKESKQDESGMPNNRFLAERTGGTYSTLKVQPAELEDSGVYFCASSKGVEQYFGPGTRLTVT.

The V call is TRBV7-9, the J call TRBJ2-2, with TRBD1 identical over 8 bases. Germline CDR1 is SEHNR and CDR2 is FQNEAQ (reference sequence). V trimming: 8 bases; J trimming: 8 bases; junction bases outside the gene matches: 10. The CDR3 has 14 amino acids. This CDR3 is CASVGPGGLGELFF. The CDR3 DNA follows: TGTGCCAGCGTAGGGCCAGGGGGCCTAGGGGAGCTGTTTTTT.

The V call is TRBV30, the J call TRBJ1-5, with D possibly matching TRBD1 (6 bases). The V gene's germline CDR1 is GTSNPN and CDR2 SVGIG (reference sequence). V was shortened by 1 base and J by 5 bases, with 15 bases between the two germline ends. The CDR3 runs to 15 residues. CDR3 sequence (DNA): TGTGCCTGGAGTGGCCGGGGCAGGGGACATCAGCCCCAGCATTTT. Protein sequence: CAWSGRGRGHQPQHF.

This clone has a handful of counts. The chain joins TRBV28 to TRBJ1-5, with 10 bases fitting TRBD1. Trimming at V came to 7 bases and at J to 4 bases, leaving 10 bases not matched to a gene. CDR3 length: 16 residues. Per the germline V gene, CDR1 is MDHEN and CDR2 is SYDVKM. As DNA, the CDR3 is TGTGCCAGCACTCAAAGCCGGGACAGGGGAAATCAGCCCCAGCATTTT. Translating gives CASTQSRDRGNQPQHF.

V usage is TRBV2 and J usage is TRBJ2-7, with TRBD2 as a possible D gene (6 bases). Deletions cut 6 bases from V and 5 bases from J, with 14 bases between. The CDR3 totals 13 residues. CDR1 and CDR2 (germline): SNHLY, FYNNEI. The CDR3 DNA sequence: TGTGCCAGCAGACGCGGGGCCCAGCACGAGCAGTACTTC. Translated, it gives CASRRGAQHEQYF.

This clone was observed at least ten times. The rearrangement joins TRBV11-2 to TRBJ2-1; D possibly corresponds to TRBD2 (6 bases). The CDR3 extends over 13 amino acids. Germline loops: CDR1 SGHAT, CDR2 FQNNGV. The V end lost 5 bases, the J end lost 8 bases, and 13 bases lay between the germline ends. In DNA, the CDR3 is TGTGCCAGCAGCCTTTCAAGGAGGGATGAGCAGTTCTTC. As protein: CASSLSRRDEQFF.

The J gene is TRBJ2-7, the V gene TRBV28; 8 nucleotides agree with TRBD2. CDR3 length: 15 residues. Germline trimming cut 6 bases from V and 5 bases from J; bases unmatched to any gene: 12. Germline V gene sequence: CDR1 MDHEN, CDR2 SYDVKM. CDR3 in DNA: TGTGCCAGCAGGCCGTTTACTAGCGGCAAAGACGAGCAGTACTTC. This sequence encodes CASRPFTSGKDEQYF.

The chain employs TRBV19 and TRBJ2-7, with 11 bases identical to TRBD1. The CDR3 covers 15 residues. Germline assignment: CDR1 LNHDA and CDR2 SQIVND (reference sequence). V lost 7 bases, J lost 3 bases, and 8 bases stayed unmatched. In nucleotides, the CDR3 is TGTGCCAGTACTCAAACCGGGACAGGGGGCTACGAGCAGTACTTC. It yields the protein CASTQTGTGGYEQYF. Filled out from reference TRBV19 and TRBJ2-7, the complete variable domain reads DGGITQSPKYLFRKEGQNVTLSCEQNLNHDAMYWYRQDPGQGLRLIYYSQIVNDFQKGDIAEGYSVSREKKESFPLTVTSAQKNPTAFYLCASTQTGTGGYEQYFGPGTRLTVT.

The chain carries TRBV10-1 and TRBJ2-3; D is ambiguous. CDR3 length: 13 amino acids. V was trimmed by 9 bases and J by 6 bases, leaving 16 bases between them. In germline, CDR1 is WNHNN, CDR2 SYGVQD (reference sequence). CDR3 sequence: CASFPLEADTQYF. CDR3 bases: TGCGCCAGTTTCCCCCTAGAAGCGGATACGCAGTATTTT.

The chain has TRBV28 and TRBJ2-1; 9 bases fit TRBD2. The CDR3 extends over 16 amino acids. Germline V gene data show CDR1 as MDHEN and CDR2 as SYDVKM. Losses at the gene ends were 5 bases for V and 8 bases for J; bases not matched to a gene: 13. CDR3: CASSPGGVAGVYEQFF. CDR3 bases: TGTGCCAGCAGTCCCGGGGGGGTAGCGGGAGTGTATGAGCAGTTCTTC.

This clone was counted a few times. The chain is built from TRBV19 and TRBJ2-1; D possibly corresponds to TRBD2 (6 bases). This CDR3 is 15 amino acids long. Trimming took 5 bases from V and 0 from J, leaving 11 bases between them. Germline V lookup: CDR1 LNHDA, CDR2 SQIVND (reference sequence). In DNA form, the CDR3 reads TGTGCCAGTAGTTTATCCGGGGGCTCCTACAATGAGCAGTTCTTC. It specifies CASSLSGGSYNEQFF.

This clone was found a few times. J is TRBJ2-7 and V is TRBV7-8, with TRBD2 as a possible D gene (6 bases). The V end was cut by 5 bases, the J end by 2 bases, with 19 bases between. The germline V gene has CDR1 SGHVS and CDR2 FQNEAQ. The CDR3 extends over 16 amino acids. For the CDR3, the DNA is TGTGCCAGCAGCGGACTGAGGAGCGGGTTGGCCTACGAGCAGTACTTC. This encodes CASSGLRSGLAYEQYF.

The CDR3 is CASSQRQGGTDTQYF. The CDR3 DNA reads TGTGCCAGCAGTCAAAGACAGGGCGGCACAGATACGCAGTATTTT. V and J are TRBV5-8 and TRBJ2-3; TRBD1 aligns across 7 bases. Germline V gene data show CDR1 as SGHTS and CDR2 as YDEGEE. The CDR3 totals 15 residues. V was pared by 5 bases and J by 1 base, with 7 bases of the junction left unmatched.

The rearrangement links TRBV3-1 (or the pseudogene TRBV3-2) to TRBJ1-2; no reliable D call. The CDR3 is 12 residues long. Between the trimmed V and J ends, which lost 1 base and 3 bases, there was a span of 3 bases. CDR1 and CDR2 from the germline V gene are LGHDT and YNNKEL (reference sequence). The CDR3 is CASSQGDYGYTF. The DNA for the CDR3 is TGTGCCAGCAGCCAAGGAGACTATGGCTACACCTTC.

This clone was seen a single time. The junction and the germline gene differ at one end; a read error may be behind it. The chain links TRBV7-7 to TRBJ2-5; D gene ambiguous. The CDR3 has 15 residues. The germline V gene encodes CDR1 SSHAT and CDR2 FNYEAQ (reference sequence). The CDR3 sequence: CASSLVGGTTETQYF. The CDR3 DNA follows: TGTGCTAGCAGCTTAGTAGGCGGCACTACAGAGACCCAGTACTTC.

The CDR3 nucleotides read TGTGCCAGCAGCGTTTTCGGGGAAGCTTTCTTT. Translated: CASSVFGEAFF. The V call is TRBV2, the J call TRBJ1-1; D remains ambiguous. The CDR3 runs 11 residues. V was trimmed by 6 bases and J by 8 bases, leaving 10 bases between them. Looked up from germline, CDR1 is SNHLY and CDR2 is FYNNEI.

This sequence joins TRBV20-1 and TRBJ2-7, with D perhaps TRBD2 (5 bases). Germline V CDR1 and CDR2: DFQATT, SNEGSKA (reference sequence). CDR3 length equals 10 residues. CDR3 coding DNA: TGCAGCCTCGGGGACTACGAGCAGTACTTC. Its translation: CSLGDYEQYF.

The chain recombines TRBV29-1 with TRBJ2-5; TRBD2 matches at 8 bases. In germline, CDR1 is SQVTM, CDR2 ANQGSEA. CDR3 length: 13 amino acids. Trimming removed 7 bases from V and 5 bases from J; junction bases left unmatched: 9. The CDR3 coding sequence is TGCAGCGCTGTAAGCGGGGGAGGGGAGACCCAGTACTTC. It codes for CSAVSGGGETQYF.

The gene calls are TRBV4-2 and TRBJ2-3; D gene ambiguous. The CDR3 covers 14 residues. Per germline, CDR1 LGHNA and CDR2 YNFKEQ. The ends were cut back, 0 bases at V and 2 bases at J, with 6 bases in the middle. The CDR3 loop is CASSQDPDTDTQYF. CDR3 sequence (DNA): TGTGCCAGCAGCCAAGATCCAGACACAGATACGCAGTATTTT.

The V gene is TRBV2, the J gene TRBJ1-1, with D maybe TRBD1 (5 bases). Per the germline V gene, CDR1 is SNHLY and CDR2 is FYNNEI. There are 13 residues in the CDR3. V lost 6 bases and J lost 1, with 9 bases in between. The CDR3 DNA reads TGTGCCAGCAGACTGGACACGAACACTGAAGCTTTCTTT. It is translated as CASRLDTNTEAFF.

The CDR3 is CATGGGGSGNTIYF. Here the CDR3 DNA reads TGTGCCACCGGCGGGGGAGGCTCTGGAAACACCATATATTTT. The V gene is TRBV3-1 (or the pseudogene TRBV3-2), the J gene TRBJ1-3; D possibly corresponds to TRBD1 (5 bases). Germline CDR1 reads LGHDT; CDR2 reads YNNKEL (reference sequence). Trimming removed 10 bases from V and 0 bases from J, with 13 bases in between. This CDR3 region has 14 residues.

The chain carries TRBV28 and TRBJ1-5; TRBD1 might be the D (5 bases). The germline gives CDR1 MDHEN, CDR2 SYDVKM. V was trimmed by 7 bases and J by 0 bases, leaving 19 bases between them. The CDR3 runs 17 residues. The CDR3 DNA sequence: TGTGCCAGCAAACCCGTTTTGGGGGGAGCTAGCAATCAGCCCCAGCATTTT. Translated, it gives CASKPVLGGASNQPQHF.

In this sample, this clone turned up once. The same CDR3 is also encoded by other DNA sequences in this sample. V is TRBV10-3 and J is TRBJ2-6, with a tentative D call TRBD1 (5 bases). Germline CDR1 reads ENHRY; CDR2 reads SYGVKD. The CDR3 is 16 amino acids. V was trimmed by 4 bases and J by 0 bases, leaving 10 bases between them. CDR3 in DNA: TGTGCCATCAGTGGGGGCCAAGTCTCTGGGGCCAACGTCCTGACTTTC. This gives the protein CAISGGQVSGANVLTF.

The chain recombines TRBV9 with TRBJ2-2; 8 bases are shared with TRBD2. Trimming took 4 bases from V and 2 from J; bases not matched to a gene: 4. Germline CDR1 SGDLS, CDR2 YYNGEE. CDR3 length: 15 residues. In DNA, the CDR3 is TGTGCCAGCAGCCAGACTAGCGTTAACACCGGGGAGCTGTTTTTT. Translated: CASSQTSVNTGELFF. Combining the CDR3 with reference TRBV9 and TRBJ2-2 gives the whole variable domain DSGVTQTPKHLITATGQRVTLRCSPRSGDLSVYWYQQSLDQGLQFLIQYYNGEERAKGNILERFSAQQFPDLHSELNLSSLELGDSALYFCASSQTSVNTGELFFGEGSRLTVL.

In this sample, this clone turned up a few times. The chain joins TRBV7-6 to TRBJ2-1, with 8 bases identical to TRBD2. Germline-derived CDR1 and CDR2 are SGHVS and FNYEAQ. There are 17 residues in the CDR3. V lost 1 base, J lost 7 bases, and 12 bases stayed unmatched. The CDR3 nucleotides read TGTGCCAGCAGCTTAGGAGGTTGGCTAGCGGGTGGGAATGAGCAGTTCTTC. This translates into CASSLGGWLAGGNEQFF.

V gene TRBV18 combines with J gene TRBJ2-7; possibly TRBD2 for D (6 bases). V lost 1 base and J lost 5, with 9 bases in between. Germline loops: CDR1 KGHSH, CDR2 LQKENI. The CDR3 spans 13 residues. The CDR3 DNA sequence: TGTGCCAGCTCACCACGGACTACAGACGAGCAGTACTTC. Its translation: CASSPRTTDEQYF.

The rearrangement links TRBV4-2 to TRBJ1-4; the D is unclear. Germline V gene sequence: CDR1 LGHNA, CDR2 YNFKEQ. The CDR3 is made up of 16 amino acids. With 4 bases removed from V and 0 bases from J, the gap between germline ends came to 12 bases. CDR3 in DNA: TGTGCCAGCAGCCCTCGTGGCGGAACAACTAATGAAAAACTGTTTTTT. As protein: CASSPRGGTTNEKLFF.

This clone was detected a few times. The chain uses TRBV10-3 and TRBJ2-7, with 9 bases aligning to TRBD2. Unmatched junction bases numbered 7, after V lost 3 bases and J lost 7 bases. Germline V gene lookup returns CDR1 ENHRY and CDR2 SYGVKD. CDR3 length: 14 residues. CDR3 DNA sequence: TGTGCCATCAGTGAAAGGCGGGAGGGCGGGGAGCAGTACTTC. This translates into CAISERREGGEQYF.